The T cell receptor (beta chain) described here comes from a study of T-cell memory formation after mild COVID-19. Study-wide findings and caveats: The study detected some responding clones in pre-infection memory, suggesting cross-reactive memory joined. Among CD4+ contracting clones, most were CM and EM, and CD8+ ones EMRA.

Germline values: CDR1 SGHTA, CDR2 FQGTGA. The CDR3 consists of 15 residues. V shed 1 base and J shed 5 bases, with 14 bases lying between them. TCRdb re-derived calls from the 5' RACE reads in MiXCR, one entry per CDR3 protein. Counted here are over 55,000 distinct CDR3 sequences, roughly an eighth occurring once; the ten biggest clones make up roughly a quarter. This clonotype was picked up many times. Its antigen is still unknown. The receptor comes from a man between 18 and 29 years old who had mild COVID-19 (a few samples of this study predate the infection). Cell type and time point are not known. Sequencing was performed on PBMCs or a T cell subset sorted from them (not recorded which). The chain is built from TRBV7-3 and TRBJ2-5; possibly TRBD1 or TRBD2 for D (6 bases each). CDR3 amino acids: CASSLKGGRWETQYF. CDR3 sequence (DNA): TGTGCCAGCAGCTTAAAGGGGGGCCGATGGGAGACCCAGTACTTC.